The next 21 T cell receptor beta chains were all read from a single sample in a study of blood T cell repertoires in COVID-19. Some clones are missing from TCRdb's copy, which holds only in-frame ones; the method was immunoSEQ multiplex PCR. The sample comprises approximately 27,000 clones, around 83% of which are singletons, and 67% rests with the top ten. Source material: peripheral blood. The receptors stem from a man in his 70s with acute or convalescent COVID-19.

The J gene is TRBJ2-2, the V gene TRBV4-2; 8 bases are a match to TRBD2. The CDR3 runs 16 residues. Germline CDR1 and CDR2: LGHNA and YNFKEQ. Trimming removed 4 bases from V and 9 bases from J; junction bases left unmatched: 13. CDR3 coding DNA: TGTGCCAGCAGCCCCACGGCGACTAGCGTTTCCTGGGAGCTGTTTTTT. The encoded protein is CASSPTATSVSWELFF.

The chain couples TRBV9 to TRBJ2-3, with D perhaps matching TRBD2 (6 bases). The V and J ends lost 0 bases and 2 bases respectively, with 10 bases between them. Germline CDR1 reads SGDLS; CDR2 reads YYNGEE. The CDR3 sequence is 15 residues long. CDR3 bases: TGTGCCAGCAGCGTAGCTAGCGCCTACACAGATACGCAGTATTTT. The encoded protein is CASSVASAYTDTQYF.

V is TRBV6-5 and J is TRBJ1-2; possible D gene TRBD1, 6 bases. V lost 6 bases and J lost 2, with 13 bases in between. Germline V CDR1 and CDR2: MNHEY, SVGAGI. CDR3 length: 14 amino acids. CDR3 amino acids: CASRSGVANYGYTF. In nucleotides, the CDR3 is TGTGCCAGCAGGTCAGGGGTCGCAAACTATGGCTACACCTTC.

The chain has TRBV11-2 and TRBJ2-1; 10 bases agree with TRBD2. The CDR3 spans 15 residues. The germline gives CDR1 SGHAT, CDR2 FQNNGV. J gave up 4 bases and V 5 bases, and 5 bases lay outside the gene matches. CDR3 bases: TGTGCCAGCAGCCTCGCTAGCGGGGGTTACAATGAGCAGTTCTTC. Residues: CASSLASGGYNEQFF.

The rearrangement joins TRBV28 to TRBJ2-5; 13 nucleotides agree with TRBD2. The V gene's germline CDR1 is MDHEN and CDR2 SYDVKM. The CDR3 contains 16 residues. Trimming took 3 bases from V and 5 from J; bases not matched to a gene: 6. Written as DNA, the CDR3 is TGTGCCAGCAGTTTCGGACTAGCGGGAGTAGGGGAGACCCAGTACTTC. Its translation is CASSFGLAGVGETQYF.

This chain connects TRBV7-8 to TRBJ2-6, with D perhaps matching TRBD2 (6 bases). The CDR3 runs to 18 residues. Germline CDR1 SGHVS, CDR2 FQNEAQ. Trimming shortened V by 6 bases and J by 0 bases, and 18 bases separated the two germline ends. The CDR3 nucleotides are TGTGCCAGCAGACCCCGGGACTCATTCCTCTCTGGGGCCAACGTCCTGACTTTC. This sequence encodes CASRPRDSFLSGANVLTF.

V is TRBV19 and J is TRBJ1-4; D uncertain. V was clipped by 4 bases and J by 2 bases, with 8 bases between them. Looked up from germline, CDR1 is LNHDA and CDR2 is SQIVND (reference sequence). The CDR3 has 14 amino acids. CDR3 nucleotide sequence: TGTGCCAGTAGTAGCGGGATGACTAATGAAAAACTGTTTTTT. It specifies CASSSGMTNEKLFF.

This chain joins TRBV7-8 and TRBJ2-7; 7 bases match TRBD1. V lost 7 bases to trimming and J lost 1 base; unmatched junction nucleotides: 7. Germline CDR1 and CDR2: SGHVS and FQNEAQ. This CDR3 region has 14 residues. The CDR3 spells CASTATGPSYEQYF. The CDR3 coding sequence is TGTGCCAGCACCGCGACAGGGCCGTCCTACGAGCAGTACTTC.

This rearrangement joins TRBV7-2 to TRBJ2-7, with D unclear. The V end was cut by 2 bases, the J end by 2 bases, with 10 bases between. Germline V gene lookup returns CDR1 SGHTA and CDR2 FQGNSA. The CDR3 runs to 14 residues. CDR3 protein: CASSLPTATYEQYF. The CDR3 DNA reads TGTGCCAGCAGCTTACCTACCGCAACCTACGAGCAGTACTTC.

The J gene is TRBJ2-3, the V gene TRBV19; maybe TRBD2 (5 bases). Germline CDR1 and CDR2: LNHDA and SQIVND (reference sequence). CDR3 length: 12 residues. V was trimmed by 5 bases and J by 7 bases, leaving 10 bases between them. Here the CDR3 DNA reads TGTGCCAGTAGTGAGGGCGGGTATACGCAGTATTTT. Protein sequence: CASSEGGYTQYF.

This clone has only one observation. This sequence joins TRBV6-1 and TRBJ2-7, with D possibly being TRBD2 (6 bases). This CDR3 contains 14 residues. CDR1 is MNHNS, CDR2 SASEGT, per germline. With 2 bases removed from V and 6 bases from J, the gap between germline ends came to 14 bases. The CDR3 nucleotides are TGTGCCAGCAGTGAAATCCCCCCCGGGGGCGAGCAGTACTTC. This sequence encodes CASSEIPPGGEQYF.

This rearrangement joins TRBV24-1 to TRBJ1-3, with D perhaps matching TRBD1 (5 bases). V lost 4 bases, J lost 8 bases, and 8 bases lay in between. The CDR3 spans 12 residues. From germline, CDR1 is KGHDR and CDR2 SFDVKD. CDR3 residues: CATSDRDHTIYF. The CDR3 coding sequence is TGTGCCACCAGTGACAGGGATCACACCATATATTTT.

V and J are TRBV15 and TRBJ2-3, with 10 nucleotides matching TRBD2. The CDR3 is 16 residues long. Germline V gene lookup returns CDR1 LNHNV and CDR2 YYDKDF (reference sequence). The ends lost 4 bases at V and 0 bases at J; junction bases unmatched: 4. This CDR3 is CATSIGTSVSTDTQYF. CDR3 sequence (DNA): TGTGCCACCAGCATCGGGACTAGCGTTAGCACAGATACGCAGTATTTT.

The chain couples TRBV5-1 to TRBJ2-1, with TRBD2 matching 9 bases. The CDR3 loop spans 16 amino acids. After removal of 4 bases from V and 4 bases from J, the junction contained 9 bases not matched to a gene. Germline-derived CDR1 and CDR2 are SGHRS and YFSETQ. The CDR3 DNA reads TGCGCCAGCAGCCCGTTAGCGGGAGTGAGATACAATGAGCAGTTCTTC. Amino acids: CASSPLAGVRYNEQFF.

This clone was seen a few times. The genes are TRBV30 and TRBJ1-5; D is uncertain. Germline CDR1 reads GTSNPN; CDR2 reads SVGIG (reference sequence). Trimming shortened V by 7 bases and J by 3 bases, and 13 bases separated the two germline ends. The CDR3 sequence is 13 residues long. CDR3 bases: TGTGCCTTGGAGGTTGGGGACAATCAGCCCCAGCATTTT. This translates into CALEVGDNQPQHF.

The rearrangement uses TRBV25-1 and TRBJ2-5, with a weak D call TRBD1 (6 bases). Germline values: CDR1 MGHDK, CDR2 SYGVNS. With 1 base removed from V and 1 base from J, the gap between germline ends came to 13 bases. The CDR3 is made up of 16 amino acids. The CDR3 spells CASSEWQGQTQETQYF. CDR3 DNA: TGTGCCAGCAGTGAATGGCAAGGACAGACCCAAGAGACCCAGTACTTC.

This clone came up once. The chain is built from TRBV14 and TRBJ1-3, with no clear D. The CDR3 length is 13 residues. V was pared by 2 bases and J by 4 bases, with 6 bases between. Germline assignment: CDR1 SGHDN and CDR2 FVKESK. The DNA of the CDR3 is TGTGCCAGCAGCCAATCACGGGGAAACACCATATATTTT. This encodes CASSQSRGNTIYF.

J is TRBJ1-3 and V is TRBV10-3; D is unclear. V gave up 4 bases and J gave up 2 bases, with 6 bases separating them. This CDR3 contains 13 residues. The germline V gene encodes CDR1 ENHRY and CDR2 SYGVKD. In nucleotides, the CDR3 is TGTGCCATCAGTGGAAGAGCTGGAAACACCATATATTTT. Encoded protein: CAISGRAGNTIYF.

This clone was detected once. The chain couples TRBV27 to TRBJ2-3, with 7 positions matching TRBD2. The CDR3 covers 14 residues. Germline trimming cut 5 bases from V and 5 bases from J; bases unmatched to any gene: 7. From germline, CDR1 is MNHEY and CDR2 SMNVEV (reference sequence). CDR3: CASSLTAGLDTQYF. The CDR3, as DNA: TGTGCCAGCAGTCTCACAGCGGGACTAGATACGCAGTATTTT.

The genes are TRBV27 and TRBJ1-6; D possibly corresponds to TRBD1 (6 bases). Germline CDR1 MNHEY, CDR2 SMNVEV (reference sequence). V gave up 3 bases and J gave up 14 bases, with 14 bases separating them. The CDR3 is 13 residues long. DNA of the CDR3: TGTGCCAGCAGTTTGAGAAGGGGGAGCTCCCTCCACTTT. It yields the protein CASSLRRGSSLHF.

The chain has TRBV18 and TRBJ2-7; 9 bases line up with TRBD2. Germline CDR1 KGHSH, CDR2 LQKENI. The CDR3 is 15 amino acids. J lost 0 bases, V lost 6 bases, and 6 bases had no gene match. The CDR3 DNA sequence: TGTGCCAGCTCTCCTGGGACTAGCAGCTCCTACGAGCAGTACTTC. This encodes CASSPGTSSSYEQYF.